This T cell receptor (beta chain) originates from a study of T cells in Graves' hyperthyroidism and ophthalmopathy. Among the patients, aged 18 to 65, hyperthyroidism was newly diagnosed and had lasted under 2 months. Researchers amplified the TCR beta CDR3 regions from RNA transcripts. Initially, a first-round RT-PCR of the TCR CDR3 employed the HTBI primer set. TCRdb reprocessed the multiplex PCR reads via MiXCR and lists one record per CDR3 protein. The sample shows some 350,000 distinct CDR3 sequences, 15% to 19% of them seen only once. With 2 bases clipped from V and 6 bases from J, the junction kept 9 bases outside the gene matches. This CDR3 region has 16 residues. Study conclusions and caveats: Most clonotypes that expanded in the thyroid above 0.001 also showed up in blood. A model using 13 V-J features told ophthalmopathy apart from stable hyperthyroidism.

On this clonotype itself: What it recognizes is unknown.

The source is a woman in her late teens or twenties with Graves' hyperthyroidism that later progressed to Graves' ophthalmopathy. Sequenced: blood. The J gene is TRBJ2-1, the V gene TRBV12-3 or TRBV12-4; TRBD2 matches 8 bases. CDR3 coding DNA: TGTGCCAGCAGTTTAATTGCTCCTAGCGGGTGCAATGAGCAGTTCTTC. Its protein is CASSLIAPSGCNEQFF.